This T cell receptor (beta chain) was captured in a study of PD-1 blockade in classical Hodgkin lymphoma. CDR3 length equals 15 residues. CDR1 is MNHEY, CDR2 SVGAGI, per germline. Trimming removed 0 bases at V and 3 bases at J, with 12 bases between. Autologous stem cell transplantation was followed by relapse in every patient, and brentuximab vedotin exposure varied. The protocol was immunoSEQ multiplex PCR, while the TCRdb copy is restricted to in-frame clones and leaves out a portion. The data show about 86,000 clones, roughly 89% seen once. This chain links TRBV6-5 with TRBJ2-7, with D perhaps TRBD2 (6 bases). This specimen consisted of peripheral blood mononuclear cells (PBMCs), obtained before the second cycle of nivolumab. The clonotype originates from a human donor with classical Hodgkin lymphoma. The CDR3 sequence is CASSYSGGEGYEQYF. CDR3 coding DNA: TGTGCCAGCAGTTACTCGGGGGGAGAAGGCTACGAGCAGTACTTC.